The clone carrying this T cell receptor beta chain was observed once. The sample originates from a study of blood T cell repertoires in COVID-19. Study in general: The analysed material was cDNA or gDNA that came from T cells, B-cell-depleted T cells, or PBMCs.

The germline gives CDR1 MNHEY, CDR2 SVGAGI. V lost 5 bases, J lost 2 bases, and 6 bases stayed unmatched. This CDR3 is 14 amino acids long. Authors' analysis steps: Estimation of nucleated cell counts was performed using reference gene primer amplification. The method was immunoSEQ multiplex PCR; TCRdb's version includes in-frame clones alone and lacks a portion of them. V, J and clone size were drawn from that table, and D and trimming were deduced from the DNA. The sample lists roughly 110,000 clones, approximately 80% occurring once. The chain couples TRBV6-5 to TRBJ2-7, with TRBD1 matching over 7 bases. The specimen was peripheral blood. This clonotype was obtained from a woman in her 70s with acute or convalescent COVID-19. The CDR3 sequence is CASSLDRVPYEQYF. The CDR3 nucleotides are TGTGCCAGCAGTCTCGACAGGGTCCCCTACGAGCAGTACTTC.